Listed here are 27 T cell receptor beta chains from one sample, sequenced in a study of blood T cell repertoires in COVID-19. Using immunoSEQ multiplex PCR, the repertoire was profiled, and TCRdb retains in-frame clones only, with some absent. The profile covers 650,000 to 800,000 clones, with 85% to 90% appearing a single time and roughly 0.25% taken by the ten largest. The sample taken for sequencing was peripheral blood. Every receptor here comes from a woman aged 18-29 years with acute or convalescent COVID-19.

CDR3 protein: CASSIDRGLDGYTF. CDR3 nucleotides: TGTGCCAGTAGTATAGACAGGGGGCTGGATGGCTACACCTTC. The chain uses TRBV19 and TRBJ1-2; the match to TRBD1 covers 8 bases. The CDR3 extends over 14 amino acids. Germline V gene data show CDR1 as LNHDA and CDR2 as SQIVND (reference sequence). V lost 0 bases, J lost 6 bases, and 3 bases stayed unmatched.

V usage is TRBV6-5 and J usage is TRBJ1-5; the D is unclear. Germline V gene data show CDR1 as MNHEY and CDR2 as SVGAGI. The CDR3 sequence is 13 residues long. Trimming pared 6 bases from V and 6 bases from J, leaving 12 bases between. The chain's CDR3 is CASSFIRGQPQHF. Written as DNA, the CDR3 is TGTGCCAGCAGCTTTATTCGGGGTCAGCCCCAGCATTTT.

The chain employs TRBV19 and TRBJ1-2, with TRBD1 matching 9 bases. The CDR3 runs 15 residues. Per the germline V gene, CDR1 is LNHDA and CDR2 is SQIVND (reference sequence). The J segment lost 6 bases and the V segment lost 6 bases, leaving 11 bases of the junction unmatched. Written as DNA, the CDR3 is TGTGCCAGTAGGAGGACAGGGGCGACGAGTGATGGCTACACCTTC. Protein: CASRRTGATSDGYTF.

V is TRBV9 and J is TRBJ1-2; TRBD1 agrees at 9 bases. CDR1 and CDR2 from the germline V gene are SGDLS and YYNGEE. CDR3 size: 15 residues. The trim removed 4 bases at V and 0 bases at J, leaving 4 bases unmatched. CDR3: CASSPDRGANYGYTF. CDR3 nucleotides: TGTGCCAGCAGCCCGGACAGGGGCGCTAACTATGGCTACACCTTC.

This sequence joins TRBV28 and TRBJ1-1, with 11 bases aligning to TRBD1. Trimming at V came to 3 bases and at J to 6 bases, leaving 6 bases not matched to a gene. Germline assignment: CDR1 MDHEN and CDR2 SYDVKM. The CDR3 contains 15 residues. Here the CDR3 reads CASSLRTGGRAEAFF. The CDR3 bases are TGTGCCAGCAGTTTGAGGACAGGGGGCAGGGCTGAAGCTTTCTTT.

This rearrangement joins TRBV4-2 to TRBJ1-3; TRBD1 matches 7 bases. CDR3 length equals 15 residues. Looked up from germline, CDR1 is LGHNA and CDR2 is YNFKEQ. Trimming took 3 bases from V and 2 from J; bases not matched to a gene: 4. CDR3 in amino acids: CASSHPDRAGNTIYF. CDR3 in DNA: TGTGCCAGCAGCCACCCAGACAGGGCTGGAAACACCATATATTTT.

This sequence joins TRBV30 and TRBJ1-4; no clear D gene. This CDR3 spans 16 amino acids. Trimming removed 5 bases from V and 5 bases from J, with 21 bases in between. Germline CDR1 GTSNPN, CDR2 SVGIG (reference sequence). The CDR3 nucleotides read TGTGCCTGGTATGGCTTAGAACGGGGTAAGAATGAAAAACTGTTTTTT. It yields the protein CAWYGLERGKNEKLFF.

The rearrangement joins TRBV7-9 to TRBJ2-1; 9 bases line up with TRBD1. Germline trimming cut 5 bases from V and 6 bases from J; bases unmatched to any gene: 5. This CDR3 spans 14 amino acids. The germline V gene has CDR1 SEHNR and CDR2 FQNEAQ (reference sequence). CDR3 region: CASSPWDRVNEQFF. The CDR3 DNA reads TGTGCCAGCAGCCCCTGGGACAGGGTCAATGAGCAGTTCTTC.

The chain couples TRBV6-1 to TRBJ1-3; the D is unclear. The CDR3 totals 13 residues. The V gene's germline CDR1 is MNHNS and CDR2 SASEGT. V gave up 1 base and J gave up 6 bases, with 7 bases separating them. The CDR3 sequence: CASSEGSENTIYF. The CDR3 DNA is TGTGCCAGCAGTGAAGGGTCAGAAAACACCATATATTTT.

This chain connects TRBV6-5 to TRBJ2-5; D remains ambiguous. CDR3 length equals 14 residues. Germline lookup yields CDR1 MNHEY and CDR2 SVGAGI. With 0 bases removed from V and 4 bases from J, the gap between germline ends came to 9 bases. The CDR3 nucleotides are TGTGCCAGCAGTTACTCAGGAGACCGAGAGACCCAGTACTTC. Translated: CASSYSGDRETQYF.

The chain uses TRBV2 and TRBJ1-2; 7 nucleotides align to TRBD1. Germline V gene sequence: CDR1 SNHLY, CDR2 FYNNEI. The V gene end was trimmed by 1 base and the J gene end by 4 bases; junction bases not matched to a gene: 6. The CDR3 sequence is 15 residues long. The CDR3 coding sequence is TGTGCCAGCAGTGAAGGGGGGACAGACGTCTATGGCTACACCTTC. Amino acid sequence: CASSEGGTDVYGYTF.

The chain is built from TRBV6-5 and TRBJ2-1; no clear D. V lost 0 bases to trimming and J lost 4 bases, with 10 bases between them. Germline CDR1 MNHEY, CDR2 SVGAGI. The CDR3 totals 15 residues. The CDR3 sequence: CASSYSFSTYNEQFF. The DNA of the CDR3 is TGTGCCAGCAGTTACTCGTTCTCCACTTACAATGAGCAGTTCTTC.

The gene calls are TRBV11-2 and TRBJ2-7, with D perhaps matching TRBD1 (6 bases). CDR1 is SGHAT, CDR2 FQNNGV, per germline. The V end lost 0 bases, the J end lost 0 bases, and 15 bases lay between the germline ends. The CDR3 has 17 residues. DNA of the CDR3: TGTGCCAGCAGCTTAGAGTCTTGGGGGCCTCCCTCCTACGAGCAGTACTTC. Amino acid sequence: CASSLESWGPPSYEQYF.

This clone was seen more than once but under ten times. The J gene is TRBJ1-2, the V gene TRBV2, with TRBD1 as a possible D gene (5 bases). The length of the CDR3 is 16 residues. V was cut by 8 bases and J by 6 bases, with 25 bases left in between. Germline CDR1 SNHLY, CDR2 FYNNEI. CDR3 sequence (DNA): TGTGCCAGCCAGCCCCAAGGGGTGGCGAGCATGGATGGCTACACCTTC. Protein product: CASQPQGVASMDGYTF. The full variable domain, rest sourced from reference TRBV2 and TRBJ1-2, is EPEVTQTPSHQVTQMGQEVILRCVPISNHLYFYWYRQILGQKVEFLVSFYNNEISEKSEIFDDQFSVERPDGSNFTLKIRSTKLEDSAMYFCASQPQGVASMDGYTFGSGTRLTVV.

This clone was seen a single time. J is TRBJ1-5 and V is TRBV29-1; D perhaps matches TRBD1 (6 bases). V lost 4 bases and J 7 bases, leaving 17 bases between the germline ends. CDR3 size: 14 residues. From germline, CDR1 is SQVTM and CDR2 ANQGSEA. The DNA for the CDR3 is TGCAGCGTTGGTGGCAGGGGAACCGGCCAGCCCCAGCATTTT. Protein: CSVGGRGTGQPQHF. Supplemented by reference TRBV29-1 and TRBJ1-5, the full variable domain reads SAVISQKPSRDICQRGTSLTIQCQVDSQVTMMFWYRQQPGQSLTLIATANQGSEATYESGFVIDKFPISRPNLTFSTLTVSNMSPEDSSIYLCSVGGRGTGQPQHFGDGTRLSIL.

This clone showed up just once. The rearrangement joins TRBV3-1 (or the pseudogene TRBV3-2) to TRBJ2-5; 12 bases are a match to TRBD2. The V gene's germline CDR1 is LGHDT and CDR2 YNNKEL (reference sequence). V trimming: 7 bases; J trimming: 4 bases; junction bases outside the gene matches: 10. The CDR3 sequence is 16 residues long. CDR3 bases: TGTGCCAGCACCCTTTTGCTAGCGGGGGGGCGAGAGACCCAGTACTTC. Protein sequence: CASTLLLAGGRETQYF.

The chain is built from TRBV19 and TRBJ1-1, with D perhaps matching TRBD1 (6 bases). This CDR3 contains 16 residues. Germline assignment: CDR1 LNHDA and CDR2 SQIVND (reference sequence). V was trimmed by 7 bases and J by 0 bases, leaving 18 bases between them. The CDR3 protein is CASNWGGLHVNTEAFF. CDR3 nucleotide sequence: TGTGCCAGTAATTGGGGGGGCTTGCATGTGAACACTGAAGCTTTCTTT.

This chain uses TRBV4-1 with TRBJ1-6, with D perhaps TRBD1 (6 bases). Germline V gives CDR1 MGHRA, CDR2 YSYEKL. This CDR3 comprises 16 residues. V was pared by 4 bases and J by 7 bases, with 17 bases between. The CDR3 DNA follows: TGCGCCAGCAGCCGACTACAGGGCCCCTCGAATTCACCCCTCCACTTT. Translation: CASSRLQGPSNSPLHF.

Here the CDR3 DNA reads TGTGCCAGCAGCACCCAACAGGGGGGTCATAGCTACACCTTC. This translates into CASSTQQGGHSYTF. The chain carries TRBV7-2 and TRBJ1-2; 8 nucleotides line up with TRBD1. Germline lookup yields CDR1 SGHTA and CDR2 FQGNSA. CDR3 size: 14 residues. After removal of 5 bases from V and 9 bases from J, the junction contained 11 bases not matched to a gene.

The rearrangement joins TRBV5-6 to TRBJ2-7; 8 bases are shared with TRBD1. The germline gives CDR1 SGHDT, CDR2 YYEEEE. This CDR3 spans 14 amino acids. Trimming cost V 3 bases and J 2 bases; bases outside gene matches: 4. The CDR3 loop reads CASSWDRTPYEQYF. The CDR3 DNA follows: TGTGCCAGCAGCTGGGACAGGACTCCCTACGAGCAGTACTTC. The entire variable domain, with the rest obtained from reference TRBV5-6 and TRBJ2-7, is as follows: DAGVTQSPTHLIKTRGQQVTLRCSPKSGHDTVSWYQQALGQGPQFIFQYYEEEERQRGNFPDRFSGHQFPNYSSELNVNALLLGDSALYLCASSWDRTPYEQYFGPGTRLTVT.

The chain carries TRBV18 and TRBJ1-1, with D maybe TRBD1 (6 bases). The CDR3 has 15 residues. Germline values: CDR1 KGHSH, CDR2 LQKENI. V shed 4 bases and J shed 6 bases, with 18 bases lying between them. CDR3 protein: CASSQNPQGSSEAFF. The DNA for the CDR3 is TGTGCCAGCTCACAGAATCCCCAGGGGAGCTCTGAAGCTTTCTTT.

DNA for the CDR3: TGTGCCAGTAGTTCGCGAAAAAAAGGGGGTGACTATGGCTACACCTTC. Its protein product is CASSSRKKGGDYGYTF. The chain couples TRBV19 to TRBJ1-2, with D perhaps matching TRBD1 (6 bases). Per germline, CDR1 LNHDA and CDR2 SQIVND (reference sequence). This CDR3 region has 16 residues. V was shortened by 5 bases and J by 3 bases, with 19 bases between the two germline ends. The complete variable domain, with remaining parts taken from reference TRBV19 and TRBJ1-2, reads DGGITQSPKYLFRKEGQNVTLSCEQNLNHDAMYWYRQDPGQGLRLIYYSQIVNDFQKGDIAEGYSVSREKKESFPLTVTSAQKNPTAFYLCASSSRKKGGDYGYTFGSGTRLTVV.

J is TRBJ1-3 and V is TRBV4-1, with unresolved D. The germline V and J ends were trimmed by 1 base and 0 bases, with 16 bases remaining between them. From germline, CDR1 is MGHRA and CDR2 YSYEKL. CDR3 length: 18 residues. CDR3 sequence reads: CASSQVSEGTFSGNTIYF. The CDR3 DNA reads TGCGCCAGCAGCCAAGTCTCAGAGGGTACCTTCTCTGGAAACACCATATATTTT.

V is TRBV19 and J is TRBJ2-3; 7 positions agree with TRBD2. J gave up 2 bases and V 3 bases, and 5 bases lay outside the gene matches. CDR1 is LNHDA, CDR2 SQIVND, per germline (reference sequence). CDR3 length equals 15 residues. CDR3 DNA sequence: TGTGCCAGTAGTATGGTAGCGGGCCCCACAGATACGCAGTATTTT. Residues: CASSMVAGPTDTQYF.

The chain has TRBV18 and TRBJ2-3; TRBD1 is a possible D gene (5 bases). V was trimmed by 0 bases and J by 6 bases, leaving 10 bases between them. CDR1 is KGHSH and CDR2 is LQKENI in the germline V gene. This CDR3 is built from 14 residues. The CDR3 is CASSPPVTADTQYF. CDR3 in DNA: TGTGCCAGCTCACCACCGGTGACAGCGGATACGCAGTATTTT.

The V and J genes are TRBV6-5 and TRBJ1-5; D is unresolved. CDR1 is MNHEY, CDR2 SVGAGI, per germline. V was clipped by 6 bases and J by 2 bases, with 14 bases between them. The length of the CDR3 is 15 residues. CDR3 residues: CASRTSERGNQPQHF. The CDR3 DNA follows: TGTGCCAGCAGAACCTCGGAGAGGGGCAATCAGCCCCAGCATTTT.

The chain joins TRBV4-3 to TRBJ1-1; tentatively, D is TRBD1 (5 bases). Germline loops: CDR1 LGHNA, CDR2 YSLEER. This CDR3 is 18 amino acids long. The V end was cut by 4 bases, the J end by 5 bases, with 26 bases between. CDR3 amino acids: CASSPTPHRSLRRTEAFF. CDR3 coding DNA: TGCGCCAGCAGCCCGACCCCCCACAGGTCCCTGAGACGGACTGAAGCTTTCTTT.